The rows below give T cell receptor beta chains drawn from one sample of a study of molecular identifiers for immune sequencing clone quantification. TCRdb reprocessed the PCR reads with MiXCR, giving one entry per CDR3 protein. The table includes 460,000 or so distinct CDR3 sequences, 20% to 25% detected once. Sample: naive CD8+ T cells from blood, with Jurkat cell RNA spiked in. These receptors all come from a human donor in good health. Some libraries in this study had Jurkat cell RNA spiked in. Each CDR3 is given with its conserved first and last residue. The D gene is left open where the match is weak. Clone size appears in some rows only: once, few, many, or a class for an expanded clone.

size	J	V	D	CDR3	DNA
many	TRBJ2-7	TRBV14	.	CASSQEARDEQYF	TGTGCCAGCAGCCAAGAGGCCCGGGACGAGCAGTACTTC
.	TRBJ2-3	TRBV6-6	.	CASSYYEAGTPPPDTQYF	TGTGCCAGCAGTTACTATGAGGCTGGGACCCCCCCCCCGGATACGCAGTATTTT
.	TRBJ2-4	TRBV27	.	CASAPSLPARNIQYF	TGTGCCAGCGCCCCTAGCCTCCCCGCCAGAAACATTCAGTACTTC
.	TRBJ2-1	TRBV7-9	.	CASSLSGMVDNEQFF	TGTGCCAGCAGCTTAAGTGGTATGGTCGACAATGAGCAGTTCTTC
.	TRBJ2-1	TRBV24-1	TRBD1	CATSNRGNGNEQFF	TGTGCCACCAGTAACAGGGGAAATGGCAATGAGCAGTTCTTC
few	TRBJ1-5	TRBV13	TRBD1	CASSFRDSGQPQHF	TGTGCCAGCAGCTTCCGGGACAGCGGTCAGCCCCAGCATTTT
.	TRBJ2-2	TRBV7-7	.	CASAGGPNTGELFF	TGTGCCAGCGCCGGGGGGCCGAACACCGGGGAGCTGTTTTTT
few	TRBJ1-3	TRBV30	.	CAWSARGNTIYF	TGTGCCTGGAGTGCCAGGGGAAACACCATATATTTT
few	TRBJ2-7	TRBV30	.	CAWSSSSYEQYF	TGTGCCTGGAGCAGCAGCTCCTACGAGCAGTACTTC
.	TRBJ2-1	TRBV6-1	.	CASIPSGNMTDEQFF	TGTGCCAGCATTCCTTCAGGGAACATGACGGATGAGCAGTTCTTC
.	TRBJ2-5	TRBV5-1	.	CASSWTGGAYQETRYF	TGCGCCAGCAGCTGGACAGGAGGGGCCTACCAAGAGACCCGGTACTTC
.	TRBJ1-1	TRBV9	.	CASSPGAARTEAFF	TGTGCCAGCAGCCCAGGGGCAGCGCGAACTGAAGCTTTCTTT
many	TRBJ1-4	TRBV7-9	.	CASSPPGGSTNEKLFF	TGTGCCAGCAGCCCCCCAGGAGGGTCAACTAATGAAAAACTGTTTTTT
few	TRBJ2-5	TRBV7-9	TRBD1	CASSSMVDRGETQYF	TGTGCCAGCAGCTCCATGGTGGACAGGGGAGAGACCCAGTACTTC
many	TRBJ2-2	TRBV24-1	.	CATSDSSPGELFF	TGTGCCACCAGTGACTCATCCCCCGGGGAGCTGTTTTTT
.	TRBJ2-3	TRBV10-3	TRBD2	CAISEFGGGLTDTQYF	TGTGCCATCAGTGAGTTCGGGGGGGGTTTGACAGATACGCAGTATTTT
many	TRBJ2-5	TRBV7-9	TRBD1	CASSLGTVQETQYF	TGTGCCAGCAGCTTGGGGACAGTCCAAGAGACCCAGTACTTC